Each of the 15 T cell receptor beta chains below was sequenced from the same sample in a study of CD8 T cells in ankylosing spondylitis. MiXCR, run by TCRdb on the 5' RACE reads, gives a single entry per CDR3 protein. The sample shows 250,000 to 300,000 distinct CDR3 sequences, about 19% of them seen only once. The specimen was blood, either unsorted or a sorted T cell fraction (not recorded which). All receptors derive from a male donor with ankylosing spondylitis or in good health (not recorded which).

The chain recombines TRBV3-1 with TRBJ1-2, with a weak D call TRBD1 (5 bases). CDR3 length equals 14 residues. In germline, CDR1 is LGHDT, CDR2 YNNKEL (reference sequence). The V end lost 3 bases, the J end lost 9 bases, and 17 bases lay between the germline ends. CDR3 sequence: CASSQSPLTDSYTF. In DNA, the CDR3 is TGTGCCAGCAGCCAGTCCCCCTTGACAGATAGCTACACCTTC.

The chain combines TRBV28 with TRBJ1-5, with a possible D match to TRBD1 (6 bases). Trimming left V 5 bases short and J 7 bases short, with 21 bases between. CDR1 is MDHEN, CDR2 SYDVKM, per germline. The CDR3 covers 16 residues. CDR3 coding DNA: TGTGCCAGCAGTAGTGCCGTGGTGACAGGATTCCAGCCCCAGCATTTT. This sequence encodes CASSSAVVTGFQPQHF.

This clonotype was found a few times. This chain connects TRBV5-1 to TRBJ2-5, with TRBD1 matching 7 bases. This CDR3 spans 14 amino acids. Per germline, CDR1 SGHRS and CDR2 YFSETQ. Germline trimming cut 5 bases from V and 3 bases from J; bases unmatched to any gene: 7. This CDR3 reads CASRRTGVEETQYF. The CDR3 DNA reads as TGCGCCAGCAGACGAACAGGGGTTGAAGAGACCCAGTACTTC.

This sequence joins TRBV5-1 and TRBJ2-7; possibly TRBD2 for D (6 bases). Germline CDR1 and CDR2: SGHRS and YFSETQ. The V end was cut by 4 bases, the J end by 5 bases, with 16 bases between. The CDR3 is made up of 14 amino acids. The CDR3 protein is CASSAGTAGHEQYV. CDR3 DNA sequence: TGCGCCAGCAGCGCTGGGACTGCCGGCCACGAGCAGTACGTC.

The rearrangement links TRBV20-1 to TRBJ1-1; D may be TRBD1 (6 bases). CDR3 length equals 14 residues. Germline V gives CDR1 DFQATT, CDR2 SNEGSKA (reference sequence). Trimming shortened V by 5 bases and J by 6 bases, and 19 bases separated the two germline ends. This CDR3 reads CSASGVGNIPEAFF. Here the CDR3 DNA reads TGCAGTGCTTCAGGGGTGGGTAATATCCCTGAAGCTTTCTTT.

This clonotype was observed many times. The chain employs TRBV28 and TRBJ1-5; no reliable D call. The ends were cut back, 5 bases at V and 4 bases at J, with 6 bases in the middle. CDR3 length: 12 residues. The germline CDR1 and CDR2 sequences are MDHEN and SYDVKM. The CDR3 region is CASSPPNQPQHF. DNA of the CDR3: TGTGCCAGCAGTCCCCCGAATCAGCCCCAGCATTTT.

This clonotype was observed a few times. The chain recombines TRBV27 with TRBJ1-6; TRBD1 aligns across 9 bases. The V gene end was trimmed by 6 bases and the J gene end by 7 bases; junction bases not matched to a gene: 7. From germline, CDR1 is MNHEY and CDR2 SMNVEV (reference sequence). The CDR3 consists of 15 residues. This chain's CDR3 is CASRLTGTGNSPLHF. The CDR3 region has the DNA TGTGCCAGCAGACTTACCGGGACAGGGAATTCACCCCTCCACTTT.

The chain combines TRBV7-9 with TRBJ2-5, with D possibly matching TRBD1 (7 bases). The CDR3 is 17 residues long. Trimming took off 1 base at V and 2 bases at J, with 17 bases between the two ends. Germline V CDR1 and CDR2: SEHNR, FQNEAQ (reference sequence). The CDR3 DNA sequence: TGTGCCAGCAGCTTAGGGGGGGACAGCCAAATTCAAGAGACCCAGTACTTC. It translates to CASSLGGDSQIQETQYF.

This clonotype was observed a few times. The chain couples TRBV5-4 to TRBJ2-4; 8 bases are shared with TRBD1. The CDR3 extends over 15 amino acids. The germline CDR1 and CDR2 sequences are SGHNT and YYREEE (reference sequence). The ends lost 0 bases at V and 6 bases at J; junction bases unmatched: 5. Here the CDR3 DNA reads TGTGCCAGCAGCTTGGGGGGACAGGCGGGAAACATTCAGTACTTC. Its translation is CASSLGGQAGNIQYF.

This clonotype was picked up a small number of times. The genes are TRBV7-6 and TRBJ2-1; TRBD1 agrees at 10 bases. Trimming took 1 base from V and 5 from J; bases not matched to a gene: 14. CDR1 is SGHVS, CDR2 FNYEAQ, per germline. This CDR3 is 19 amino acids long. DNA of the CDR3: TGTGCCAGCAGCTTAGTCTGGGGCCTCGACAGGGGGCTCAACAATGAGCAGTTCTTC. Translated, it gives CASSLVWGLDRGLNNEQFF.

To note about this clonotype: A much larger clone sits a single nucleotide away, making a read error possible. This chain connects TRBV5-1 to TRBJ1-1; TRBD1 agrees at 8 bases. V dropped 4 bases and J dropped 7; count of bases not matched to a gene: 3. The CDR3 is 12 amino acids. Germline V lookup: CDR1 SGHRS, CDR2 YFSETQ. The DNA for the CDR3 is TGCGCCAGCAGCCAAGACAGGGGTGAAGCTTTCTTT. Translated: CASSQDRGEAFF. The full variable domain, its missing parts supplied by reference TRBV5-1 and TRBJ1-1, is KAGVTQTPRYLIKTRGQQVTLSCSPISGHRSVSWYQQTPGQGLQFLFEYFSETQRNKGNFPGRFSGRQFSNSRSEMNVSTLELGDSALYLCASSQDRGEAFFGQGTRLTVV.

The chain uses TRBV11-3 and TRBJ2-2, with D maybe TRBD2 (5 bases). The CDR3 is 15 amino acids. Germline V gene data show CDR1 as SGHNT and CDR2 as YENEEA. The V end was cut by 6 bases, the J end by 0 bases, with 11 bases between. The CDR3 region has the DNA TGTGCCAGCAGTGGGCGGGTAGCGAACACCGGGGAGCTGTTTTTT. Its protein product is CASSGRVANTGELFF.

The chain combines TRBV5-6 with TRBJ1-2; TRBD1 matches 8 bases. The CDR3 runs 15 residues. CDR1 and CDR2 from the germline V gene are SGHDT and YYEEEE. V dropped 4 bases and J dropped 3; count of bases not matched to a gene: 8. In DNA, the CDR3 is TGTGCCAGCAGCGAGGGACAGGTCCCTTACTATGGCTACACCTTC. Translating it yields CASSEGQVPYYGYTF.

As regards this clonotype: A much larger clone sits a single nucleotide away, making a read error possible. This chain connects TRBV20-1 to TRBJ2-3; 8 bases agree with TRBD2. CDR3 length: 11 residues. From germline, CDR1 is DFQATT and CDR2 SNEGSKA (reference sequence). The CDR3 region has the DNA TGTGCGGGAGGTAACACAGATATGCAGTATTTT. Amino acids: CAGGNTDMQYF.

CDR3 region: CASSFGPRGEKLFF. CDR3 DNA: TGTGCCAGCAGTTTTGGTCCCCGTGGGGAAAAACTGTTTTTT. The genes are TRBV12-3 or TRBV12-4 and TRBJ1-4; no clear D. The CDR3 is made up of 14 amino acids. The germline V and J ends were trimmed by 3 bases and 8 bases, with 13 bases remaining between them.